The T cell receptor (beta chain) under discussion was sequenced for a study of regulatory T cells in long-lasting Graves disease. This clonotype was recorded a few times. This CDR3 has 18 residues. Germline CDR1 is LNHDA and CDR2 is SQIVND (reference sequence). J was trimmed by 2 bases and V by 4 bases; bases with no gene match: 15. Arm-PCR of CDR3 regions and iRepertoire HTBI primers were used to build TCR beta libraries. TCRdb independently ran MiXCR on the multiplex PCR reads; one entry per CDR3 protein. In the table there are around 460,000 distinct CDR3 sequences, approximately 14% of which are singletons. Noted time point: newly diagnosed GD, antithyroid drugs for less than 3 months. Scientists built the TCR library using RNA that was extracted from PBMCs. This sample was shared with a second study, whose subject was T cells in Graves' hyperthyroidism and ophthalmopathy. Per that study: Researchers ran a first-round RT-PCR on the TCR CDR3 using the HTBI primer set.

This chain links TRBV19 with TRBJ2-3; 7 nucleotides match TRBD1. Sequenced material: peripheral blood mononuclear cells (PBMCs), taken at new diagnosis, from a patient treated with antithyroid drugs. The sequence was obtained from a woman between 45 and 60 years old with Graves disease. The CDR3 coding sequence is TGTGCCAGTAGTACACGGAGAAACAGGGGACGCTACACAGATACGCAGTATTTT. Translation gives CASSTRRNRGRYTDTQYF.